Included here is one TCR beta chain sequence, with context. Assay used: immunoSEQ multiplex PCR; TCRdb lists only in-frame clones, some missing. This repertoire shows some 130,000 clones, approximately 90% found once; its top ten account for around 2.1%. This entry comes from a study of control samples from healthy donors and cancer patients. This CDR3 spans 14 amino acids. The germline V gene has CDR1 LNHNV and CDR2 YYDKDF (reference sequence). Trimming pared 3 bases from V and 9 bases from J, leaving 15 bases between. Sequenced: blood. This clonotype was obtained from a woman between 45 and 65 years old in good health. This sequence joins TRBV15 and TRBJ2-1; D might be TRBD1 (5 bases). The CDR3 is CATSSRQTEREQFF. The CDR3 nucleotides read TGTGCCACCAGCAGTCGACAGACAGAGCGTGAGCAGTTCTTC.